This record looks at one TCR beta chain sequence and its context. In the original analysis: It was from reference gene primer amplification that nucleated cell counts were estimated. Repertoires were generated with immunoSEQ multiplex PCR, while TCRdb's copy carries only in-frame clones and drops some. The V and J calls and clone size were taken over from that table, and D and trimming were inferred from the DNA. Here the sample spans around 440,000 clones, roughly 88% being singletons. Per germline, CDR1 SNHLY and CDR2 FYNNEI. The CDR3 runs 14 residues. Trimming cost V 4 bases and J 6 bases; bases outside gene matches: 6. The sample comes from a study of blood T cell repertoires in COVID-19.

This chain links TRBV2 with TRBJ1-1; 9 bases are shared with TRBD1. The sequenced sample consisted of peripheral blood. The sequence came from a woman between 45 and 65 years old with COVID-19, enrolled during active disease. This chain's CDR3 is CASSVQGAGAEAFF. CDR3 bases: TGTGCCAGCAGTGTACAGGGGGCGGGAGCTGAAGCTTTCTTT. Based on the CDR3 plus reference TRBV2 and TRBJ1-1, the full variable domain is EPEVTQTPSHQVTQMGQEVILRCVPISNHLYFYWYRQILGQKVEFLVSFYNNEISEKSEIFDDQFSVERPDGSNFTLKIRSTKLEDSAMYFCASSVQGAGAEAFFGQGTRLTVV.